This TCR beta chain stems from a study of cytomegalovirus exposure and HLA in healthy donors listed by TCRdb under 2017. Study-level background: A later analysis indicated that the 95 to 150 validation repertoires were generated on the platform also employed for the 700 or so repertoires of the first cohort. The aim of the study was to test whether cataloging public T cell receptors could identify signatures of past pathogen exposure. A separate validation cohort of 100 to 150 different subjects was used in addition to the roughly 670-subject first cohort. High-throughput TCR immunosequencing, statistical association of individual TCRs with disease status, and machine learning were combined to predict cytomegalovirus infection status.

Libraries were prepared through the immunoSEQ multiplex PCR assay. In the paper's pipeline: To diagnose cytomegalovirus status from the catalog of TCR beta chain sequences, a statistical classification framework was built. The clones in this table, taken by TCRdb from immuneACCESS, are in-frame only. Not every clone is retained; where verified, under half of the shortfall comes from an unresolved V gene, and the cause of the rest is unknown. The V and J calls and clone size come from that table; D and trimming were worked out from the DNA. Within this sample are about 63,000 clones, with 70% to 90% of them counted one time only. Roughly 1.2% of the sample lies in the top ten. The research as a whole found: The classifier was reported to diagnose cytomegalovirus status with high specificity and sensitivity in both the original cohort and the validation cohort. The study listed approximately 150 TCR beta chains as associated with cytomegalovirus. The authors suggested that the approach could potentially be generalized to other disease states and immunological phenotypes. A few of the identified cytomegalovirus-associated TCR beta chains were confirmed in vitro to be specific for cytomegalovirus antigens. Most TCR sequences were observed very rarely across donors, whereas some public TCRs were present in many individuals. A later analysis had no HLA typing for the validation cohort, so co-occurrence there was scored across all 120 or so repertoires. In a later analysis, TCRs clustered in the first cohort were found to also tend to co-occur in the roughly 120 validation repertoires, with 85% to 95% of cluster scores above 0.

The donors were included in the validation cohort of over a hundred subjects, a group kept apart from the roughly 730-subject first cohort. Concerning this clone: Its antigen has not been determined. Base-call qualities are not available, and no considerably larger clone is one nucleotide away.

Sequencing was carried out using PBMCs. The sequence derives from a young woman in good health and CMV-seronegative.

CDR3 sequence: CATSGQETQYF. Read as DNA, the sequence is TGTGCCACTAGCGGCCAAGAGACCCAGTACTTC. The chain was built from TRBV10-3 and TRBJ2-5, with 7 junctional bases fitting TRBD2. At the junction V is shortened by 10 bases and J by 1 base; bases outside the gene matches: 0. Looking up the germline V gene yields CDR1 ENHRY and CDR2 SYGVKD. Its CDR3 holds 11 amino acids, cysteine through phenylalanine. The retained sequence is limited to the CDR3, 33 bases, with the frame set at the first base.